What follows describes a single T cell receptor (beta chain). Per the original data handling: Amplified reference gene primers provided the basis for estimating nucleated cell counts. Profiled with immunoSEQ multiplex PCR; TCRdb holds only in-frame clones, not every one. V, J and clone size reflect that table, while D and trimming were determined from the DNA. The sample shows about 240,000 clones, approximately 82% of them seen only once. The data derive from a study of blood T cell repertoires in COVID-19. Looking at the study overall: COVID-19 samples collected from the United States, Italy and Spain covered acute and convalescent phases. PBMCs, B-cell-depleted T cells, or T cells were the source of the cDNA or gDNA that made up the material.

Germline V CDR1 and CDR2: ENHRY, SYGVKD. CDR3 length equals 15 residues. V lost 6 bases and J lost 6; bases outside the gene matches: 9. The receptor's source is a man under 40 who had recovered from COVID-19. The material sequenced was peripheral blood. The genes are TRBV10-3 and TRBJ2-2; 8 nucleotides match TRBD2. CDR3 protein: CAISTGTSPSGELFF. The CDR3 DNA reads TGTGCCATCAGCACCGGGACTAGTCCCTCCGGGGAGCTGTTTTTT.